This T cell receptor beta chain emerged from a study of T cells after posttransplantation cyclophosphamide. Whole-study findings and limits: Recipient CMV seropositivity and CMV reactivation strongly tracked TRB clonality. Donor-recipient repertoire similarity was low at 1-2 months, rising over year one. TRB overlap between skin or GI tissue T cells and blood was limited.

Repertoires were generated with immunoSEQ multiplex PCR, while TCRdb's copy carries only in-frame clones and drops some. Of 9,000 to 15,000 clones listed, under 2.5% are singletons. Busulfan-fludarabine conditioning, marrow transplant, and cyclophosphamide on days +3 and +4 were administered. This clone showed up just a few times. Its antigen remains unidentified. The sequence came from a male patient aged 25 to 39 who received an allogeneic stem cell transplant from a related donor, was CMV-positive, and had no GVHD. A subset of T cells may come from the graft donor. This specimen consisted of PBMCs, obtained after allogeneic stem cell transplant with posttransplant cyclophosphamide.

CDR3 DNA sequence: TGTGCCAGCAGTGAGCGACAGACCGCGGGCAATCAGCCCCAGCATTTT. Translating it yields CASSERQTAGNQPQHF. The genes are TRBV6-1 and TRBJ1-5; tentative D call: TRBD1 (5 bases). The CDR3 sequence is 16 residues long. From germline, CDR1 is MNHNS and CDR2 SASEGT. V lost 3 bases, J lost 2 bases, and 14 bases lay in between.